This is a list of T cell receptor beta chains from one sample in a study of CD8+CD57+ T cells in acquired aplastic anemia. TCRdb re-analysed the reads in MiXCR, keeping a single row per CDR3 protein. The sample consists of 150,000 to 180,000 distinct CDR3 sequences, roughly half of them appearing once. Sequencing was performed on sorted CD4+, CD8+, or CD8+CD57+ T cells (not recorded which) from PBMCs. These receptors all come from a human donor with aplastic anemia. Both conserved end residues are part of each CDR3. D genes are given only for firm matches. Size is omitted from some rows. Given values are once, few, many or a class for expanded clones.

CDR3 DNA | CDR3 protein | J gene | D gene | V gene | clone size
TGTGCCGGCAGTGGGAGGGCCTACGAGCAGTACTTC | CAGSGRAYEQYF | TRBJ2-7 | TRBD2 | TRBV25-1 | -
TGTGCCAGCAGCTCCAAGGGATTCGGAGATACGCAGTATTTT | CASSSKGFGDTQYF | TRBJ2-3 | - | TRBV11-1 | many
TGTGCCAGCAATCCGGGACTAGCGGTACGCTCCTACAATGAGCAGTTCTTC | CASNPGLAVRSYNEQFF | TRBJ2-1 | TRBD2 | TRBV27 | -
TGTGCCACCAGTGATTTGGACGGGGAGCTGTTTTTT | CATSDLDGELFF | TRBJ2-2 | - | TRBV24-1 | many
TGTGCCAGCAGCTTACTAGGGACAGGGTATTTCTACGAGCAGTACTTC | CASSLLGTGYFYEQYF | TRBJ2-7 | TRBD1 | TRBV11-2 | -
TGCAGTGCTAGAACGTACGGCAGGGATGAGCAGTTCTTC | CSARTYGRDEQFF | TRBJ2-1 | - | TRBV20-1 | many
TGTGCCAGCAGCTTCTATTCCAGGACTGAAGCTTTCTTT | CASSFYSRTEAFF | TRBJ1-1 | - | TRBV13 | few
TGCAGCGCTGAAGGGGACAGGGGTTCACCCCTCCACTTT | CSAEGDRGSPLHF | TRBJ1-6 | TRBD1 | TRBV29-1 | -
TGTGCCAGCGCAATTGACAGGACGAACACCGGGGAGCTGTTTTTT | CASAIDRTNTGELFF | TRBJ2-2 | - | TRBV6-2/TRBV6-3 | many
TGTGCCAGCAGTGACCCCACAGGGAGCGAGCAGTACTTC | CASSDPTGSEQYF | TRBJ2-7 | - | TRBV25-1 | many
TGTGCCATCAGTGAGCTAAGCAGGCTCGGGAATTCACCCCTCCACTTT | CAISELSRLGNSPLHF | TRBJ1-6 | - | TRBV10-3 | -
TGTGCCAGCAGCTACAGGGACAGCAACTATGGCTACACCTTC | CASSYRDSNYGYTF | TRBJ1-2 | TRBD1 | TRBV4-2 | -
TGTGCCAGCAGCCAACAGGGGGTAGAGACCCAGTACTTC | CASSQQGVETQYF | TRBJ2-5 | TRBD1 | TRBV7-8 | few
TGTGCCAGCAGCTTTTGGGGACAGGGGGCGGTAGATACGCAGTATTTT | CASSFWGQGAVDTQYF | TRBJ2-3 | TRBD1 | TRBV5-4 | -
TGTGCCACCAGCGGGGGGGACAGGGAGCAGTTCTTC | CATSGGDREQFF | TRBJ2-1 | - | TRBV24-1 | many
TGCAGTGCTAGGACAGCCCGGGACAGGGAGAACACTGAAGCTTTCTTT | CSARTARDRENTEAFF | TRBJ1-1 | TRBD1 | TRBV20-1 | -